Below are 17 T cell receptor beta chains sequenced from a single sample in a study of blood T cell repertoires in COVID-19. Libraries were prepared by immunoSEQ multiplex PCR; TCRdb keeps only in-frame clonotypes and omits some of them. In the table there are approximately 250,000 clones, approximately 89% of which are singletons. The sequenced sample was peripheral blood. These receptors came from a man between 40 and 49 years old with active or convalescent COVID-19.

The rearrangement links TRBV7-2 to TRBJ2-2, with 10 bases lining up with TRBD2. J gave up 4 bases and V 5 bases, and 7 bases lay outside the gene matches. Germline V CDR1 and CDR2: SGHTA, FQGNSA. The CDR3 covers 16 residues. The CDR3 nucleotides read TGTGCCAGCAGCCCGCGCTTAGCGGGAGGCACCGGGGAGCTGTTTTTT. This gives the protein CASSPRLAGGTGELFF.

The chain links TRBV3-1 (or the pseudogene TRBV3-2) to TRBJ1-3; no definite D call. From germline, CDR1 is LGHDT and CDR2 YNNKEL (reference sequence). With 4 bases removed from V and 4 bases from J, the gap between germline ends came to 20 bases. This CDR3 is built from 17 residues. The chain's CDR3 is CASSPQARVGGGNTIYF. Here the CDR3 DNA reads TGTGCCAGCAGCCCCCAGGCGAGGGTCGGAGGCGGAAACACCATATATTTT.

Remarks on this clone: One end of the junction is discordant with germline, which a read error may explain. The chain joins TRBV7-6 to TRBJ2-1, with D possibly TRBD1 on 5 matching bases. The CDR3 sequence is 11 residues long. Germline V gene data show CDR1 as SGHVS and CDR2 as FNYEAQ. Here the CDR3 reads CAISEGAEQFF. The CDR3 DNA is TGTGCCATCAGCGAAGGGGCTGAGCAGTTCTTC. Full variable domain (remainder filled in from reference TRBV7-6 and TRBJ2-1): GAGVSQSPRYKVTKRGQDVALRCDPISGHVSLYWYRQALGQGPEFLTYFNYEAQQDKSGLPNDRFSAERPEGSISTLTIQRTEQRDSAMYRCAISEGAEQFFGPGTRLTVL.

This chain connects TRBV4-1 to TRBJ2-7, with 7 bases that match TRBD1. CDR3 length: 15 amino acids. Germline-derived CDR1 and CDR2 are MGHRA and YSYEKL. J lost 2 bases, V lost 4 bases, and 8 bases had no gene match. CDR3 in amino acids: CASSPLQGRTYEQYF. For the CDR3, the DNA is TGCGCCAGCAGCCCACTACAGGGGAGAACCTACGAGCAGTACTTC.

The chain joins TRBV5-1 to TRBJ2-1; D may be TRBD1 (6 bases). Germline V gene data show CDR1 as SGHRS and CDR2 as YFSETQ. V gave up 7 bases and J gave up 5 bases, with 19 bases separating them. The CDR3 runs to 15 residues. The CDR3 region is CASGPQGLVDNEQFF. CDR3 bases: TGCGCCAGCGGACCACAGGGTTTAGTGGACAATGAGCAGTTCTTC.

V is TRBV7-8 and J is TRBJ2-2, with 7 bases identical to TRBD2. The V segment lost 2 bases and the J segment 4 bases; nucleotides outside the gene matches: 7. Germline assignment: CDR1 SGHVS and CDR2 FQNEAQ. CDR3 length: 16 amino acids. This chain's CDR3 is CASSLTGRGSTGELFF. The CDR3 DNA sequence: TGTGCCAGCAGCTTAACGGGGCGGGGGAGCACCGGGGAGCTGTTTTTT.

The chain joins TRBV6-5 to TRBJ2-3; the D gene is possibly TRBD2 (6 bases). Trimming cost V 3 bases and J 3 bases, with 13 bases left between them. Germline values: CDR1 MNHEY, CDR2 SVGAGI. This CDR3 region has 15 residues. The CDR3 here is CASSYGGSWTDTQYF. The CDR3 DNA reads TGTGCCAGCAGTTATGGGGGGTCGTGGACAGATACGCAGTATTTT.

The V and J genes are TRBV10-3 and TRBJ1-4, with D unresolved. This CDR3 contains 15 residues. Germline assignment: CDR1 ENHRY and CDR2 SYGVKD. Deletions cut 3 bases from V and 0 bases from J, with 8 bases between. CDR3 nucleotides: TGTGCCATCAGTGAAGGCGGGGCAACTAATGAAAAACTGTTTTTT. Residues: CAISEGGATNEKLFF.

V is TRBV29-1 and J is TRBJ1-5, with 10 positions matching TRBD1. Germline loops: CDR1 SQVTM, CDR2 ANQGSEA. This CDR3 comprises 18 residues. After removal of 4 bases from V and 1 base from J, the junction contained 13 bases not matched to a gene. The chain's CDR3 is CSVGDRGLPSGSNQPQHF. Written as DNA, the CDR3 is TGCAGCGTTGGGGACAGGGGTTTGCCTAGTGGGAGCAATCAGCCCCAGCATTTT.

The V call is TRBV7-8, the J call TRBJ2-7; 8 positions agree with TRBD2. J gave up 3 bases and V 3 bases, and 4 bases lay outside the gene matches. The CDR3 runs 14 residues. Germline values: CDR1 SGHVS, CDR2 FQNEAQ. CDR3: CASSLYLAGYEQYF. CDR3 nucleotide sequence: TGTGCCAGCAGCTTGTATCTAGCGGGCTACGAGCAGTACTTC.

V gene TRBV29-1 combines with J gene TRBJ1-5; 9 positions agree with TRBD1. With V trimmed by 4 bases and J by 6 bases, 1 base remained unmatched. The CDR3 sequence is 12 residues long. The germline V gene encodes CDR1 SQVTM and CDR2 ANQGSEA. The CDR3 is CSVATGGQPQHF. The CDR3 DNA reads TGCAGCGTTGCGACAGGGGGTCAGCCCCAGCATTTT.

On this clone: This specimen includes other DNA sequences encoding the same CDR3. The chain uses TRBV7-9 and TRBJ1-1, with a weak D call TRBD1 (6 bases). CDR1 SEHNR and CDR2 FQNEAQ come from the germline V gene (reference sequence). Deletions cut 4 bases from V and 0 bases from J, with 12 bases between. The CDR3 covers 15 residues. This CDR3 reads CASSSGQGMNTEAFF. The CDR3, as DNA: TGTGCCAGCAGCTCCGGGCAGGGGATGAACACTGAAGCTTTCTTT.

The sample holds a few counts of this clone. The chain links TRBV19 to TRBJ1-1; D unresolved. Between the trimmed V and J ends, which lost 3 bases and 1 base, there was a span of 6 bases. Germline assignment: CDR1 LNHDA and CDR2 SQIVND (reference sequence). This CDR3 region has 13 residues. CDR3 region: CASSITTNTEAFF. Here the CDR3 DNA reads TGTGCCAGTAGTATCACAACGAACACTGAAGCTTTCTTT.

This sequence joins TRBV5-1 and TRBJ2-7; a weak D match, TRBD1 (6 bases). This CDR3 is built from 14 residues. Germline V gives CDR1 SGHRS, CDR2 YFSETQ. V gave up 4 bases and J gave up 1 base, with 12 bases separating them. The CDR3 spells CASSASQGSYEQYF. The CDR3 DNA reads as TGCGCCAGCAGCGCGTCACAGGGATCCTACGAGCAGTACTTC.

The chain links TRBV3-1 (or the pseudogene TRBV3-2) to TRBJ2-5, with D tentatively TRBD2 (7 bases). The CDR3 covers 16 residues. With 2 bases removed from V and 1 base from J, the gap between germline ends came to 14 bases. Looked up from germline, CDR1 is LGHDT and CDR2 is YNNKEL (reference sequence). DNA for the CDR3: TGTGCCAGCAGCCAAAGGCGGGGGCACATCCAAGAGACCCAGTACTTC. This sequence encodes CASSQRRGHIQETQYF.

The chain has TRBV25-1 and TRBJ2-7; possible D gene TRBD2, 5 bases. Germline CDR1 reads MGHDK; CDR2 reads SYGVNS. The CDR3 runs to 13 residues. CDR3: CVTEGPNIYEQYF. The CDR3 bases are TGTGTTACAGAGGGCCCGAATATCTACGAGCAGTACTTC.

The J gene is TRBJ1-6, the V gene TRBV4-2, with 8 nucleotides matching TRBD1. The germline gives CDR1 LGHNA, CDR2 YNFKEQ. This CDR3 has 14 amino acids. Unmatched junction bases numbered 8, after V lost 6 bases and J lost 10 bases. The CDR3 sequence is CASSWTGPSSPLHF. The CDR3 DNA reads TGTGCCAGCAGTTGGACAGGGCCTAGCTCACCCCTCCACTTT.